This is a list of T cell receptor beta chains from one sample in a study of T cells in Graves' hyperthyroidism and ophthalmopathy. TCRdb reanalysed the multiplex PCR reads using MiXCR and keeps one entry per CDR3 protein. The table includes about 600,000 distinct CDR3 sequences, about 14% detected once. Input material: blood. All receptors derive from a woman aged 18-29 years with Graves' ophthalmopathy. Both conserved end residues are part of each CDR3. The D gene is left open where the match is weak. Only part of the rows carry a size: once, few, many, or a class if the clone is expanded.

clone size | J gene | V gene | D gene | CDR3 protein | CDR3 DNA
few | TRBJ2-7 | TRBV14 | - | CASSRFSYEQYF | TGTGCCAGCAGCCGCTTCTCCTACGAGCAGTACTTC
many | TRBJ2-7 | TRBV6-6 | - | CASSYGRGSSYEQYF | TGTGCCAGCAGTTACGGCCGGGGAAGCTCCTACGAGCAGTACTTC
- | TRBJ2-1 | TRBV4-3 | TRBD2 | CASSQDGLAGRNEQFF | TGCGCCAGCAGCCAAGATGGACTAGCGGGCCGCAATGAGCAGTTCTTC
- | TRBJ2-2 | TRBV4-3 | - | CASSQDWGRGTGELFF | TGCGCCAGCAGCCAAGATTGGGGGCGAGGCACCGGGGAGCTGTTTTTT
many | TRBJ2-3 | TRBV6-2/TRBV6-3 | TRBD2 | CASSYRSGRGGTQYF | TGTGCCAGCAGTTACCGGAGCGGGAGGGGAGGTACGCAGTATTTT
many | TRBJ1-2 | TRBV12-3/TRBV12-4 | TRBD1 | CASSPGQDVDGYTF | TGTGCCAGCAGCCCAGGACAGGATGTTGATGGCTACACCTTC
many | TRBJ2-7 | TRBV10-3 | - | CAISDVQVGTYEQYF | TGTGCCATCAGTGATGTACAGGTGGGAACGTACGAGCAGTACTTC
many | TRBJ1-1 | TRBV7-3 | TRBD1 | CASSRTGQGETEAFF | TGTGCCAGCAGCCGGACGGGACAGGGAGAAACTGAAGCTTTCTTT
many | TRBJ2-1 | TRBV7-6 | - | CASSLVIGREQFF | TGTGCCAGCAGCTTAGTCATCGGGCGGGAGCAGTTCTTC
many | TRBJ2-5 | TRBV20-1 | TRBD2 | CSAPWGGEETQYF | TGCAGTGCTCCCTGGGGAGGGGAAGAGACCCAGTACTTC
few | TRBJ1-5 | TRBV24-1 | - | CATSDSRTPYSNQPQHF | TGTGCCACCAGTGATTCCAGGACCCCCTATAGCAATCAGCCCCAGCATTTT
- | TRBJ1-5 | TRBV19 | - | CASSMEGIGQPQHF | TGTGCCAGTAGTATGGAGGGTATAGGGCAGCCCCAGCATTTT
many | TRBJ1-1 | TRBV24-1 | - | CATSVGREAFF | TGTGCCACCAGTGTGGGCAGAGAAGCTTTCTTT
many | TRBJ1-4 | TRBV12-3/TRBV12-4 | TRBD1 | CASRRGQEKLFF | TGTGCCAGCAGAAGGGGGCAAGAAAAACTGTTTTTT
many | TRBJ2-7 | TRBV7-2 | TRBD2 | CASSTRTSGRIHEQYF | TGTGCCAGCAGCACCAGGACTAGCGGGAGGATCCACGAGCAGTACTTC
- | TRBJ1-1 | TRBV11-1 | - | CASSLPRRNTEAFF | TGTGCCAGCAGCCTACCCCGAAGGAACACTGAAGCTTTCTTT
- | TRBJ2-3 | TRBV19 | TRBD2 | CASSVRKSGASTDTQYF | TGTGCCAGTAGTGTTAGAAAGAGCGGGGCTAGCACAGATACGCAGTATTTT
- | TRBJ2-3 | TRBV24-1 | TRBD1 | CATSVPSGTGGDTQYF | TGTGCCACCAGTGTCCCTTCCGGGACAGGAGGAGATACGCAGTATTTT
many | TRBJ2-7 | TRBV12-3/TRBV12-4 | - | CASSLAMWGTPRNYEQYF | TGTGCCAGCAGTTTAGCGATGTGGGGGACACCGAGAAACTACGAGCAGTACTTC
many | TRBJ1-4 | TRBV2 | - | CASSEQVNEELFF | TGTGCCAGCAGTGAACAAGTTAATGAAGAACTGTTTTTT
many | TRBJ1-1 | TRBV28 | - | CASSSPMAEAFF | TGTGCCAGCAGTTCACCTATGGCTGAAGCTTTCTTT
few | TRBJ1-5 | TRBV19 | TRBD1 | CASRAGQGWPQHF | TGTGCCAGCCGCGCGGGACAGGGTTGGCCCCAGCATTTT
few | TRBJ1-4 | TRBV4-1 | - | CASSQVLITRDTSHEKLFF | TGCGCCAGCAGCCAAGTACTTATCACTCGGGACACCTCGCATGAAAAACTGTTTTTT
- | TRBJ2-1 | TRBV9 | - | CASSSGTRGEQFF | TGTGCCAGCAGCTCGGGAACCCGAGGTGAGCAGTTCTTC
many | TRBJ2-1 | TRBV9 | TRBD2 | CASSVASGLAGNEQFF | TGTGCCAGCAGCGTAGCGTCGGGTCTAGCGGGAAATGAGCAGTTCTTC
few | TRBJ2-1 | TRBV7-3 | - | CASSLPGLARNNEQFF | TGTGCCAGCAGCTTACCTGGGCTAGCGAGGAACAATGAGCAGTTCTTC
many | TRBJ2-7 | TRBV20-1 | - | CSARDPGQSPYEQYF | TGCAGTGCTAGAGACCCCGGGCAGAGTCCCTACGAGCAGTACTTC
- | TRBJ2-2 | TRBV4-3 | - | CASSQAQGRGTGELFF | TGCGCCAGCAGCCAAGCCCAGGGACGGGGCACCGGGGAGCTGTTTTTT
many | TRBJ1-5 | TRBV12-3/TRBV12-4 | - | CASSRTGQPQHF | TGTGCCAGCTCTCGGACGGGTCAGCCCCAGCATTTT
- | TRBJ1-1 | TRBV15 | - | CATSSGVDTEAFF | TGTGCCACCAGCAGCGGAGTGGACACTGAAGCTTTCTTT
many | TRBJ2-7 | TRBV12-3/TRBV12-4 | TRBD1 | CASSGDRALRSYEQYF | TGTGCCAGCAGCGGGGACAGGGCACTACGCTCCTACGAGCAGTACTTC
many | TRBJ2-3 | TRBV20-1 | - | CSARDQGSPTDTQYF | TGCAGTGCTAGAGATCAGGGGAGCCCCACAGATACGCAGTATTTT